This TCR beta chain stems from a study of T cell responses to AZD1222 COVID-19 vaccine (dated by TCRdb to 2020 to 2023). For context, the study as a whole: A total of 233 trial participants underwent TCR sequencing, of whom 200 to 220 received two doses of AZD1222 and approximately 25 received two doses of the MenACWY control vaccine. Trial participants were enrolled by age into subgroups of 18-55, 56-69 and 70-plus years, and around 140, 26 and 57 TCR-sequenced participants, respectively, were included in these subgroups. General conclusions and limits of the study: Epitopes outside the regions mutated in the B.1.351 and B.1.1.7 variants were reportedly recognized by nearly half of the unique spike-specific TCRs. Vaccine-associated CD4 TCRs spanned the whole spike protein, with dominant responses in regions 160-218 and 743-854. Participants were mostly white British, with more females than males. The authors suggested clonal diversity may have been underestimated. No day 14 peak-response samples were available, so repertoires were characterized only after the peak T cell response. Spike-specific TCR breadth and depth rose significantly after two AZD1222 doses compared with day 0 and with MenACWY recipients. The 56-69-year group was small, and its depth increase did not reach significance, likely because of low power. Conclusions about previously exposed vaccinees are limited, since just five or six AZD1222 recipients were seropositive for SARS-CoV-2 at baseline.

The junction shows trimming of 4 bases on V and 2 bases on J, plus 11 bases between the germline ends. Based on the germline V gene (reference sequence), the CDR1 and CDR2 sequences are LGHDT and YNNKEL. Spanning cysteine to phenylalanine, the CDR3 consists of 14 amino acids. The CDR3 DNA has 42 bases and is translated from base 1. On this clone: The antigen it recognizes is unknown. The sample holds no much larger clone one base away, and base qualities are not on file.

This specimen's time point label, interpreted: about 28 days (+/-7) after the second vaccine dose. AZD1222 recipients with second doses at about 4 weeks or about 12 weeks were pooled, because spike-specific TCR depth and breadth did not differ between schedules. Vaccinee samples came from UK trials COV001 and COV002, including a single-blind randomized controlled phase 2/3 trial of AZD1222 (ChAdOx1 nCoV-19) in healthy adults. For TCRbeta chain sequencing, PBMC samples were collected from trial participants at day 0 and at day 28 after the second dose. The CDR3 regions of human TCRbeta chains were analyzed by immunosequencing. The source study handled its data this way. TCRs in the repertoires were compared against a reference library of SARS-CoV-2-specific TCRs that had been generated with the MIRA antigen-specificity platform. Breadth was defined as the fraction of unique TCRs that were SARS-CoV-2-associated, and depth was defined as the fraction of total T cells that were SARS-CoV-2-associated. Using the MIRA data, each spike-specific TCR was assigned both to the spike region to which the TCR was reactive and to a CD4 or CD8 class. Log10-transformed breadth and depth values were compared by one-way ANOVA with Sidak's multiple comparisons tests. The clones in this table, taken by TCRdb from immuneACCESS, are in-frame only. Not every clone is retained; where verified, under half of the shortfall comes from an unresolved V gene, and the cause of the rest is unknown. Clone size and V and J calls were adopted from that table, with D and trimming inferred from the DNA. A total of under 25,000 clones appear in this sample, about four fifths of them only once. Of the sample, 16% falls within the top ten clones.

This specimen was peripheral blood, taken 28 days after the second AZD1222 dose. The chain uses TRBV3-1 (or the pseudogene TRBV3-2) and TRBJ2-5, with TRBD2 as a weak D call on 5 bases. The sequence came from an adult who received the AZD1222 COVID-19 vaccine. The DNA is TGTGCCAGCAGCCTACAATCGGGGCAAGAGACCCAGTACTTC. Its product reads: CASSLQSGQETQYF.